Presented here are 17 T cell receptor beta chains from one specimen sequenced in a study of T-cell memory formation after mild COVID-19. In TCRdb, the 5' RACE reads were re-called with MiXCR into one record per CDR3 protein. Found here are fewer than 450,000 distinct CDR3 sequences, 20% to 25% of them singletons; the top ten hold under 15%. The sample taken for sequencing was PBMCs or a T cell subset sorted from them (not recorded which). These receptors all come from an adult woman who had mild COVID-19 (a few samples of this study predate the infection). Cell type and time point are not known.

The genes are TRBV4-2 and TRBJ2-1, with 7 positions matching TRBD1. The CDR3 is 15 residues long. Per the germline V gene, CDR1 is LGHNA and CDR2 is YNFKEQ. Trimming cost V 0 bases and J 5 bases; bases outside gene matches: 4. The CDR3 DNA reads TGTGCCAGCAGCCAAGATTACAGGGGCCACAATGAGCAGTTCTTC. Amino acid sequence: CASSQDYRGHNEQFF.

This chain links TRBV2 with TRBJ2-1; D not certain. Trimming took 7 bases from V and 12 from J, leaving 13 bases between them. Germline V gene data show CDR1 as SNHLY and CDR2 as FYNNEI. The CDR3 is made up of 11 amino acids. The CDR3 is CASNADLGQFF. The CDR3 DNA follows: TGTGCCAGCAATGCCGACCTTGGGCAGTTCTTC.

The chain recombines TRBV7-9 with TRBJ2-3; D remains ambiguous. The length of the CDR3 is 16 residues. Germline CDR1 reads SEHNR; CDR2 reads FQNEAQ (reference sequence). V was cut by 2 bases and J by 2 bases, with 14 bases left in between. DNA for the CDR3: TGTGCCAGCAGCTTATGGGTTAGCTCTAACACAGATACGCAGTATTTT. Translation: CASSLWVSSNTDTQYF.

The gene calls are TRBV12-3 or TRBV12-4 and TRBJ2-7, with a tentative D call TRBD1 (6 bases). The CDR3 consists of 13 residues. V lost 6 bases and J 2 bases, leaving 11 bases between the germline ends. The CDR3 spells CASSLDSPYEQYF. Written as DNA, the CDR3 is TGTGCCAGCAGCCTGGACAGCCCCTACGAGCAGTACTTC.

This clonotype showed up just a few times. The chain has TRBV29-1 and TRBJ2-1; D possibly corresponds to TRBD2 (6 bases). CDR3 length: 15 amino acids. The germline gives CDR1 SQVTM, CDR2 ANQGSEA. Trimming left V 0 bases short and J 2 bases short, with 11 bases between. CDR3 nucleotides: TGCAGCGTTGAAGAAGCGGGCGGAACCTACAATGAGCAGTTCTTC. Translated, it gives CSVEEAGGTYNEQFF.

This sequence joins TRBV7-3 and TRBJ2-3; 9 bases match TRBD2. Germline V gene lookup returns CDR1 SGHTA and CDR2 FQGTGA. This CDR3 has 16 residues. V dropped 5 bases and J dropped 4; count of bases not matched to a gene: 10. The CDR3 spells CASSLLAGAKADTQYF. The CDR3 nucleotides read TGTGCCAGCAGCCTGTTAGCGGGAGCGAAAGCAGATACGCAGTATTTT.

The CDR3 is CASSVTSGRVRELFF. CDR3 nucleotide sequence: TGTGCCAGCAGCGTGACTAGCGGGAGGGTCCGGGAGCTGTTTTTT. V and J are TRBV7-8 and TRBJ2-2, with TRBD2 identical over 14 bases. With V trimmed by 5 bases and J by 9 bases, 5 bases remained unmatched. Germline-derived CDR1 and CDR2 are SGHVS and FQNEAQ. The CDR3 sequence is 15 residues long.

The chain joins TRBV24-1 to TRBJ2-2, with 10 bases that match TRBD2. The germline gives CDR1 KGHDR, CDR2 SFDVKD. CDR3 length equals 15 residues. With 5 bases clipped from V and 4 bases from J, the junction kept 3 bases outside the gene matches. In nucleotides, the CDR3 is TGTGCCACCAGTGGGGGACTAGCGTCCACCGGGGAGCTGTTTTTT. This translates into CATSGGLASTGELFF.

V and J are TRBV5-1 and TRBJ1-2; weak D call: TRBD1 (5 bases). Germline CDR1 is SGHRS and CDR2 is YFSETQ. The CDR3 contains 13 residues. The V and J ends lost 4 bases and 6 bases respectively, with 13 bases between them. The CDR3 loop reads CASSLTVPDGYTF. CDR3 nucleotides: TGCGCCAGCAGCCTGACAGTCCCGGATGGCTACACCTTC.

This CDR3 is CASSIDQGWEQYF. CDR3 DNA sequence: TGTGCCAGTAGTATAGATCAGGGTTGGGAGCAGTACTTC. This chain uses TRBV19 with TRBJ2-7; maybe TRBD1 (5 bases). Per germline, CDR1 LNHDA and CDR2 SQIVND (reference sequence). The V end was cut by 0 bases, the J end by 7 bases, with 10 bases between. This CDR3 is built from 13 residues.

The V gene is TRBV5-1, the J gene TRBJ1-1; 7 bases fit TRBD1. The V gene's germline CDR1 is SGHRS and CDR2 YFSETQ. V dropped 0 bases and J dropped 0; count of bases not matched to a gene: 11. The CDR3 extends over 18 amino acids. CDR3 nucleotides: TGCGCCAGCAGCTTGGGGGGGAGGACAGGCCTAATGAACACTGAAGCTTTCTTT. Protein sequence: CASSLGGRTGLMNTEAFF.

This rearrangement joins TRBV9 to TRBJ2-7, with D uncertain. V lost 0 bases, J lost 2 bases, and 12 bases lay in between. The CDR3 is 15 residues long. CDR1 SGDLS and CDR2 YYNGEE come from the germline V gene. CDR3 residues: CASSVDWGWAYEQYF. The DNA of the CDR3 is TGTGCCAGCAGCGTAGACTGGGGTTGGGCCTACGAGCAGTACTTC. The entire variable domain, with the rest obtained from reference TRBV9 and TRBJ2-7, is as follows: DSGVTQTPKHLITATGQRVTLRCSPRSGDLSVYWYQQSLDQGLQFLIQYYNGEERAKGNILERFSAQQFPDLHSELNLSSLELGDSALYFCASSVDWGWAYEQYFGPGTRLTVT.

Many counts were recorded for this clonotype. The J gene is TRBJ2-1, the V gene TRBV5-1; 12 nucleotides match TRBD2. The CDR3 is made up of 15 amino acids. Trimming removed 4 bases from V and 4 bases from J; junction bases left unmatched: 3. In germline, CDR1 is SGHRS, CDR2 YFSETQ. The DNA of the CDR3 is TGCGCCAGCAGCCCGGGACTAGCGGGTTACAATGAGCAGTTCTTC. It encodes CASSPGLAGYNEQFF.

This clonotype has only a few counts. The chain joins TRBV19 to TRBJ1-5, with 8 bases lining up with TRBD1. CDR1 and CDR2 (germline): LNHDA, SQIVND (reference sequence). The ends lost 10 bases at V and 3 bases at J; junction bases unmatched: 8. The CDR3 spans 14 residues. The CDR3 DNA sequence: TGTGCCAATACGACAGGGGAGCTCAATCAGCCCCAGCATTTT. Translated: CANTTGELNQPQHF. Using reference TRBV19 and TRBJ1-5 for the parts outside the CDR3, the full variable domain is DGGITQSPKYLFRKEGQNVTLSCEQNLNHDAMYWYRQDPGQGLRLIYYSQIVNDFQKGDIAEGYSVSREKKESFPLTVTSAQKNPTAFYLCANTTGELNQPQHFGDGTRLSIL.

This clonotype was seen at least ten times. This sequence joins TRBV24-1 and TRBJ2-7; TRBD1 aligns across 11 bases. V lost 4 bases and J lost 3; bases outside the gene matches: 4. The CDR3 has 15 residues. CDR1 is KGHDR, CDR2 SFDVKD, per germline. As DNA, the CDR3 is TGTGCCACCAGTGACCCCGGGACAGGGGGCTACGAGCAGTACTTC. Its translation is CATSDPGTGGYEQYF.

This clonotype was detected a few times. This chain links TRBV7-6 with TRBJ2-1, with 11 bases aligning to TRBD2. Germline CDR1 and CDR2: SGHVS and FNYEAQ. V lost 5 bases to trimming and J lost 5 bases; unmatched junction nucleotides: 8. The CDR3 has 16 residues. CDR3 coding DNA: TGTGCCAGCAGCCCGATACTAGCGGGGGAAAACAATGAGCAGTTCTTC. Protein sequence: CASSPILAGENNEQFF.

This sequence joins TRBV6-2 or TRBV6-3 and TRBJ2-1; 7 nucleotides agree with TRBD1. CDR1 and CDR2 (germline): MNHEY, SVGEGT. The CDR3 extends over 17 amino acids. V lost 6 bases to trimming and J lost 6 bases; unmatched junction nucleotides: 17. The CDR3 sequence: CASSRVLGGLSPNEQFF. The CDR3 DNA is TGTGCCAGCAGCCGGGTTTTAGGGGGCCTGTCCCCCAATGAGCAGTTCTTC.